The clone carrying this T cell receptor beta chain turned up a few times. The CDR3 extends over 12 amino acids. Germline V lookup: CDR1 SQVTM, CDR2 ANQGSEA. V lost 1 base to trimming and J lost 6 bases, with 8 bases between them. The PCR made use of 60 Vbeta and 13 Jbeta primers. Sequencing was performed with immunoSEQ multiplex PCR; in TCRdb, only in-frame clones are kept and a portion is missing. Of 97,000 or so clones listed, around a tenth are singletons. These data are taken from a study of cytomegalovirus exposure and HLA in healthy donors. This rearrangement joins TRBV29-1 to TRBJ2-3; D gene uncertain. This clonotype was obtained from a man between 50 and 59 years old in good health and CMV-seropositive. Sequenced sample: PBMCs. CDR3 nucleotide sequence: TGCAGCGTTGAAGTACTAAGCGATACGCAGTATTTT. This translates into CSVEVLSDTQYF.